These 5 T cell receptor beta chains came from one sample sequenced in a study of Ad26.COV2.S vaccination and SARS-CoV-2 variants. The treatment: over 15 received Ad26.COV2.S at low or high dose, single or two shots; about 5 received placebo; per-sample allocation not given. After the first vaccine or placebo injection, samples were drawn on day 63. Sequencing used immunoSEQ multiplex PCR; TCRdb keeps in-frame clones, though not all of them. The table has some 500,000 clones, roughly 87% seen once. Sequences were derived from peripheral blood, sampled in a trial of Ad26.COV2.S vaccine versus placebo. The source of these receptors is a person between 18 and 59 years old who received the Ad26.COV2.S COVID-19 vaccine or a placebo.

The chain links TRBV4-1 to TRBJ1-5; tentatively, D is TRBD1 (5 bases). The CDR3 length is 16 residues. In germline, CDR1 is MGHRA, CDR2 YSYEKL. Between the trimmed V and J ends, which lost 1 base and 4 bases, there was a span of 14 bases. The CDR3 DNA is TGCGCCAGCAGCCAAGGCAGTGGACAAATAAATCAGCCCCAGCATTTT. It translates to CASSQGSGQINQPQHF.

This chain links TRBV7-9 with TRBJ1-4; D is unclear. The CDR3 covers 15 residues. Trimming stripped 1 base from V and 8 bases from J, with 14 bases between. The germline V gene encodes CDR1 SEHNR and CDR2 FQNEAQ (reference sequence). This chain's CDR3 is CASSLVGLTQEKLFF. The CDR3 DNA reads as TGTGCCAGCAGCTTAGTAGGGTTGACTCAAGAAAAACTGTTTTTT.

This clone has only a few counts. V gene TRBV27 combines with J gene TRBJ1-1, with unresolved D. The germline V gene encodes CDR1 MNHEY and CDR2 SMNVEV (reference sequence). The CDR3 loop spans 15 amino acids. Trimming pared 1 base from V and 0 bases from J, leaving 9 bases between. CDR3 nucleotides: TGTGCCAGCAGTTTATATCCTGAATTGAACACTGAAGCTTTCTTT. It encodes CASSLYPELNTEAFF.

This chain connects TRBV14 to TRBJ1-2; unclear D gene. This CDR3 has 13 residues. V dropped 2 bases and J dropped 8 bases, with 12 bases sitting between them. Germline V gene sequence: CDR1 SGHDN, CDR2 FVKESK. This chain's CDR3 is CASSQLDGRGYTF. DNA for the CDR3: TGTGCCAGCAGCCAACTGGACGGTCGGGGCTACACCTTC.

The CDR3 bases are TGTGCCAGCAGCTCTAACCACAGGGGTAGTTTCACCTTC. It encodes CASSSNHRGSFTF. The chain couples TRBV28 to TRBJ1-2; 7 positions match TRBD1. The trim removed 6 bases at V and 13 bases at J, leaving 14 bases unmatched. Germline V lookup: CDR1 MDHEN, CDR2 SYDVKM. The CDR3 sequence is 13 residues long.